This is a list of T cell receptor beta chains from one sample in a study of blood T cell repertoires in COVID-19. The repertoire was sequenced with immunoSEQ multiplex PCR; TCRdb's copy has only in-frame clones and lacks some. The sample includes around 150,000 clones, 87% of them seen just once. The source material was peripheral blood. The source of these receptors is a human donor in a cohort sampled during active COVID-19. CDR3s leave out the opening cysteine and the closing phenylalanine or tryptophan. Not every row has a clone size; where given, it reads once, few, many or a size class.

TRBV24-1	NA	15	TRBJ2-5	ATSDLTGEEPRETQY
TRBV18	NA	13	TRBJ2-2	ASSPLEQGAGELF
TRBV3-1/TRBV3-2	NA	11	TRBJ1-5	ASSSQGGQPQH
TRBV6-6	NA	14	TRBJ1-5	ASSYGRTVSNQPQH
TRBV27	NA	13	TRBJ2-7	ASSSSGTASYEQY
TRBV25-1	few	11	TRBJ1-2	ASSWGRGYGYT
TRBV7-8	NA	16	TRBJ2-3	ASSLGLAGDYYPDTQY
TRBV6-1	NA	10	TRBJ1-1	ASSEFSTEAF
TRBV15	NA	13	TRBJ2-7	ATSRVQGGSYEQY
TRBV5-1	NA	13	TRBJ1-2	ASSLRTGEDYGYT
TRBV9	once	10	TRBJ1-3	ASSGGGNTIY
TRBV11-3	NA	12	TRBJ1-1	ASSYTGDVTEAF
TRBV24-1	NA	14	TRBJ1-5	ATSDPTGGSNQPQH
TRBV7-9	NA	12	TRBJ2-3	ASSREGSADTQY
TRBV5-1	NA	13	TRBJ1-3	ASSPGRGSGNTIY
TRBV18	NA	13	TRBJ1-1	ASSPLGKGDTEAF
TRBV10-3	NA	12	TRBJ1-2	AISESGQGYGYT
TRBV27	NA	11	TRBJ1-2	ASSLRGNYGYT
TRBV24-1	NA	14	TRBJ2-5	ATSDLRRGDQETQY
TRBV6-5	NA	11	TRBJ2-2	ASRDRYTGELF
TRBV28	NA	14	TRBJ1-6	ASSFMRGQGNSPLH
TRBV24-1	NA	12	TRBJ1-2	ATSFFRTGDGYT
TRBV9	NA	15	TRBJ2-2	ASSVGAGGGDTGELF
TRBV6-2/TRBV6-3	NA	15	TRBJ2-3	ASSYQGQGLSTDTQY
TRBV7-7	NA	16	TRBJ2-1	ASSPSNRGLAPYNEQF
TRBV7-9	once	11	TRBJ1-2	ALGQGPSYGYT
TRBV11-2	NA	10	TRBJ2-7	ASSLLGFEQY
TRBV7-3	few	14	TRBJ2-1	ASSLTGGTLYNEQF
TRBV19	few	11	TRBJ1-2	ASAAAGNYGYT
TRBV19	NA	16	TRBJ1-3	ASSSHPGQGLSGNTIY